Shown below are 7 T cell receptor beta chains from a single sample sequenced in a study of T cells in tuberculosis. Some clones are missing from TCRdb's copy, which holds only in-frame ones; the method was immunoSEQ multiplex PCR. The top ten clones hold 6.5% to 9.5% of a sample with about 33,000 clones, around 92% of them seen once. The sample comprised PBMCs. These receptors all come from a donor between 10 and 35 years old with latent tuberculosis or without tuberculosis infection. Some clones in this sample may be carry-over from other donors' samples.

This rearrangement joins TRBV18 to TRBJ1-1; D gene ambiguous. The CDR3 has 13 residues. The V gene lost 7 bases and the J gene lost 0 bases, with 9 bases spanning the gap. CDR1 is KGHSH, CDR2 LQKENI, per germline. CDR3 bases: TGTGCCAGCTTAACCCCAGTGAACACTGAAGCTTTCTTT. As protein: CASLTPVNTEAFF.

The gene calls are TRBV10-2 and TRBJ1-2; the D gene is possibly TRBD1 (5 bases). The V gene's germline CDR1 is WSHSY and CDR2 SAAADI. The ends were cut back, 6 bases at V and 4 bases at J, with 15 bases in the middle. The CDR3 length is 14 residues. The CDR3 loop is CASSPTAPSYGYTF. The DNA of the CDR3 is TGCGCCAGCAGCCCGACAGCTCCCTCCTATGGCTACACCTTC.

The chain recombines TRBV4-1 with TRBJ2-2; no definite D call. With 3 bases removed from V and 2 bases from J, the gap between germline ends came to 7 bases. From germline, CDR1 is MGHRA and CDR2 YSYEKL. The CDR3 has 14 residues. The CDR3 DNA follows: TGCGCCAGCAGCCACCGGGTAAACACCGGGGAGCTGTTTTTT. This codes for CASSHRVNTGELFF.

The J gene is TRBJ2-7, the V gene TRBV6-1; D perhaps matches TRBD1 (6 bases). The CDR3 totals 12 residues. Trimming stripped 4 bases from V and 6 bases from J, with 10 bases between. The germline gives CDR1 MNHNS, CDR2 SASEGT. CDR3 DNA sequence: TGTGCCAGCAGTGCGGGCAGGGGCGAGCAGTACTTC. It specifies CASSAGRGEQYF.

The chain employs TRBV4-1 and TRBJ1-1; D is perhaps TRBD1 (5 bases). V shed 0 bases and J shed 0 bases, with 8 bases lying between them. The CDR3 length is 15 residues. The germline CDR1 and CDR2 sequences are MGHRA and YSYEKL. The CDR3 DNA is TGCGCCAGCAGCCAAGAGGGACTTATGAACACTGAAGCTTTCTTT. Encoded protein: CASSQEGLMNTEAFF.

The genes are TRBV19 and TRBJ1-2; 10 nucleotides agree with TRBD1. The V segment lost 4 bases and the J segment 7 bases; nucleotides outside the gene matches: 6. The CDR3 totals 14 residues. CDR1 and CDR2 (germline): LNHDA, SQIVND (reference sequence). The CDR3 DNA reads as TGTGCCAGTAGTACAAGACAGGGGGCGCGTGGCTACACCTTC. Translation gives CASSTRQGARGYTF.

The chain employs TRBV2 and TRBJ2-1; a possible D gene is TRBD2 (6 bases). The CDR3 sequence is 14 residues long. Germline V gives CDR1 SNHLY, CDR2 FYNNEI. V was trimmed by 6 bases and J by 3 bases, leaving 12 bases between them. In DNA, the CDR3 is TGTGCCAGCAGGCGGCGGGAAAACTACAATGAGCAGTTCTTC. It translates to CASRRRENYNEQFF.